This T cell receptor (beta chain) was captured by sequencing in a study of PD-L1 blockade in urothelial cancer. Overall study context: Administration of atezolizumab to patients began in about 2014, at 1,200 mg intravenously every 3 weeks. In terms of prior chemotherapy, patients had received 0 to 3 regimens. General study points: Pretreatment TCR clonality in blood, when below the median, was predictive of better survival.

With regard to this clone: Its target is unknown.

TCRdb keeps only in-frame clones here, not all; method: immunoSEQ multiplex PCR. The sample yields 95,000 or so clones, over 75% seen once. Time point meaning: pretreatment peripheral blood. Germline-derived CDR1 and CDR2 are SGHNT and YYREEE (reference sequence). This CDR3 has 16 amino acids. The J segment lost 0 bases and the V segment lost 2 bases, leaving 7 bases of the junction unmatched. Sequences were derived from PBMCs, sampled around atezolizumab (anti-PD-L1) treatment. The receptor's source is a man in his sixties with urothelial cancer. This chain uses TRBV5-4 with TRBJ2-7, with 8 bases aligning to TRBD1. CDR3 loop: CASSLSDRADSYEQYF. CDR3 bases: TGTGCCAGCAGCTTATCGGACAGGGCCGACTCCTACGAGCAGTACTTC.